The 31 T cell receptor beta chains below come from one sample, sequenced in a study of T cells in localized non-small cell lung cancer. The protocol was immunoSEQ multiplex PCR, while the TCRdb copy is restricted to in-frame clones and leaves out a portion. The sample records roughly 48,000 clones, about 72% being singletons. The source was peripheral blood, collected before any cancer treatment. These receptors came from a man aged 40 to 70 with stage I squamous cell lung carcinoma.

The V call is TRBV2, the J call TRBJ2-1, with D maybe TRBD2 (7 bases). The CDR3 runs to 15 residues. Germline lookup yields CDR1 SNHLY and CDR2 FYNNEI. The CDR3: CVRGGVTYSYNEQFF. For the CDR3, the DNA is TGTGTCAGAGGGGGGGTCACCTACTCCTACAATGAGCAGTTCTTC.

The chain is built from TRBV7-2 and TRBJ2-5; D is tentatively TRBD1 or TRBD2 (7 bases each). The V and J ends lost 4 bases and 4 bases respectively, with 19 bases between them. This CDR3 comprises 16 residues. The germline V gene has CDR1 SGHTA and CDR2 FQGNSA. Here the CDR3 DNA reads TGTGCCAGCAGCTCCCCGGGGAGGGGGCAAATAGAGACCCAGTACTTC. Translated, it gives CASSSPGRGQIETQYF.

The V call is TRBV6-5, the J call TRBJ1-1; D remains unclear. Trimming removed 4 bases from V and 1 base from J, with 16 bases in between. Germline CDR1 MNHEY, CDR2 SVGAGI. The CDR3 totals 16 residues. DNA for the CDR3: TGTGCCAGCAGTTTCGAGTTGAGGGCGGAGAACACTGAAGCTTTCTTT. It is translated as CASSFELRAENTEAFF.

The chain has TRBV5-6 and TRBJ1-6; a possible D gene is TRBD1 (5 bases). V lost 5 bases to trimming and J lost 6 bases, with 15 bases between them. The CDR3 runs 15 residues. Per germline, CDR1 SGHDT and CDR2 YYEEEE. CDR3 DNA: TGTGCCAGCAGAGGTCGGGGGGGACCTAATTCACCCCTCCACTTT. Translated, it gives CASRGRGGPNSPLHF.

This rearrangement joins TRBV2 to TRBJ1-5; 8 bases are a match to TRBD1. Germline V gene lookup returns CDR1 SNHLY and CDR2 FYNNEI. The CDR3 covers 15 residues. With 6 bases clipped from V and 7 bases from J, the junction kept 11 bases outside the gene matches. CDR3 nucleotides: TGTGCCAGCAGGTCCCAGGGGGCCAGTGGACAGCCCCAGCATTTT. This gives the protein CASRSQGASGQPQHF.

V and J are TRBV7-9 and TRBJ1-4, with D maybe TRBD1 (6 bases). V was pared by 5 bases and J by 5 bases, with 12 bases between. Germline values: CDR1 SEHNR, CDR2 FQNEAQ (reference sequence). CDR3 length equals 14 residues. The DNA for the CDR3 is TGTGCCAGCAGCCCAACAGGGAAGAATGAAAAACTGTTTTTT. Its translation: CASSPTGKNEKLFF.

This chain connects TRBV7-2 to TRBJ1-1; D gene uncertain. Germline CDR1 SGHTA, CDR2 FQGNSA. The CDR3 covers 16 residues. Trimming took 1 base from V and 3 from J, leaving 15 bases between them. CDR3 sequence reads: CASSLVGGGAYTEAFF. Written as DNA, the CDR3 is TGTGCCAGCAGCTTAGTAGGCGGCGGAGCCTACACTGAAGCTTTCTTT.

The chain combines TRBV7-8 with TRBJ2-3; 13 nucleotides line up with TRBD2. Germline CDR1 reads SGHVS; CDR2 reads FQNEAQ. After removal of 6 bases from V and 3 bases from J, the junction contained 9 bases not matched to a gene. The CDR3 consists of 17 residues. The CDR3 sequence: CASRTSGGAGVTDTQYF. The CDR3 region has the DNA TGTGCCAGCAGAACTAGCGGGGGGGCCGGTGTAACAGATACGCAGTATTTT. Variable domain in full (rest from reference TRBV7-8 and TRBJ2-3): GAGVSQSPRYKVAKRGQDVALRCDPISGHVSLFWYQQALGQGPEFLTYFQNEAQLDKSGLPSDRFFAERPEGSVSTLKIQRTQQEDSAVYLCASRTSGGAGVTDTQYFGPGTRLTVL.

The chain uses TRBV28 and TRBJ2-3, with D perhaps TRBD2 (6 bases). This CDR3 has 16 residues. CDR1 and CDR2 (germline): MDHEN, SYDVKM. The ends were cut back, 4 bases at V and 4 bases at J, with 18 bases in the middle. In nucleotides, the CDR3 is TGTGCCAGCAGTTCGTGGGACTCCAATGGCCCAGATACGCAGTATTTT. Translated: CASSSWDSNGPDTQYF.

The J gene is TRBJ1-2, the V gene TRBV10-3; 7 nucleotides align to TRBD1. V gave up 7 bases and J gave up 1 base; unmatched junction bases: 6. In germline, CDR1 is ENHRY, CDR2 SYGVKD. The CDR3 extends over 14 amino acids. The CDR3 protein is CAITNRDSNYGYTF. The CDR3 DNA is TGTGCCATCACCAACCGGGACAGTAACTATGGCTACACCTTC.

This clone was seen more than once but under ten times. The chain combines TRBV6-6 with TRBJ1-1; D is undetermined. V was trimmed by 2 bases and J by 0 bases, leaving 13 bases between them. Germline V gene sequence: CDR1 MNHNY, CDR2 SVGAGI (reference sequence). This CDR3 contains 16 residues. CDR3 DNA: TGTGCCAGCAGTTACGGGATGCTATCCATGAACACTGAAGCTTTCTTT. This translates into CASSYGMLSMNTEAFF.

This chain joins TRBV7-2 and TRBJ2-7, with D perhaps matching TRBD1 (5 bases). V lost 5 bases and J 2 bases, leaving 10 bases between the germline ends. CDR3 size: 13 residues. Germline CDR1 SGHTA, CDR2 FQGNSA. The CDR3 sequence: CASSPRQTYEQYF. The CDR3, as DNA: TGTGCCAGCAGCCCGAGACAGACCTACGAGCAGTACTTC.

The chain links TRBV27 to TRBJ2-2; 7 bases are a match to TRBD2. The germline CDR1 and CDR2 sequences are MNHEY and SMNVEV (reference sequence). J lost 1 base, V lost 6 bases, and 14 bases had no gene match. This CDR3 contains 18 residues. CDR3 sequence: CASRESGLKLLNTGELFF. CDR3 sequence (DNA): TGTGCCAGCAGGGAATCGGGACTAAAACTCCTGAACACCGGGGAGCTGTTTTTT.

CDR3 amino acids: CASRVDGANTEAFF. CDR3 in DNA: TGTGCCAGCAGAGTAGACGGAGCGAACACTGAAGCTTTCTTT. The chain uses TRBV6-5 and TRBJ1-1; D gene uncertain. The ends were cut back, 6 bases at V and 1 base at J, with 12 bases in the middle. The CDR3 consists of 14 residues. The germline gives CDR1 MNHEY, CDR2 SVGAGI.

This clone was seen a single time. This chain links TRBV13 with TRBJ2-1; 9 bases are shared with TRBD2. Germline loops: CDR1 PRHDT, CDR2 FYEKMQ (reference sequence). Losses at the gene ends were 3 bases for V and 5 bases for J; bases not matched to a gene: 5. The CDR3 runs 15 residues. The CDR3 sequence is CASSFSGGTDNEQFF. As DNA, the CDR3 is TGTGCCAGCAGCTTCAGCGGGGGGACGGACAATGAGCAGTTCTTC.

This clone was recorded only once. This chain links TRBV18 with TRBJ1-2; D not certain. Trimming stripped 0 bases from V and 2 bases from J, with 10 bases between. Germline V lookup: CDR1 KGHSH, CDR2 LQKENI. CDR3 length equals 15 residues. The CDR3 loop reads CASSPPSQANYGYTF. CDR3 DNA: TGTGCCAGCTCACCACCGTCCCAAGCAAACTATGGCTACACCTTC.

The V and J genes are TRBV7-9 and TRBJ1-3; D is undetermined. Trimming removed 1 base at V and 6 bases at J, with 7 bases between. Germline-derived CDR1 and CDR2 are SEHNR and FQNEAQ (reference sequence). The length of the CDR3 is 13 residues. The CDR3 sequence: CASSLGPKNTIYF. The DNA for the CDR3 is TGTGCCAGCAGCTTAGGCCCAAAAAACACCATATATTTT.

This rearrangement joins TRBV11-3 to TRBJ2-2; either TRBD1 or TRBD2 may fit D (6 bases each). The length of the CDR3 is 14 residues. Germline CDR1 reads SGHNT; CDR2 reads YENEEA. Trimming cost V 1 base and J 5 bases, with 8 bases left between them. CDR3 sequence: CASSLAGATGELFF. Here the CDR3 DNA reads TGTGCCAGCAGCTTAGCGGGGGCTACCGGGGAGCTGTTTTTT.

V usage is TRBV9 and J usage is TRBJ2-2; D unclear. The CDR3 contains 12 residues. The V and J ends lost 2 bases and 7 bases respectively, with 6 bases between them. Germline V gives CDR1 SGDLS, CDR2 YYNGEE. CDR3 DNA sequence: TGTGCCAGCAGCGTTCTGGGCGGGGAGCTGTTTTTT. Translation gives CASSVLGGELFF.

This clone appeared many times. The chain is built from TRBV18 and TRBJ2-4, with TRBD2 matching 8 bases. Trimming removed 3 bases from V and 8 bases from J; junction bases left unmatched: 6. Per germline, CDR1 KGHSH and CDR2 LQKENI. This CDR3 has 14 amino acids. The CDR3 spells CASSPTSGGDIQYF. CDR3 in DNA: TGTGCCAGCTCACCTACTAGCGGAGGGGACATTCAGTACTTC.

The chain recombines TRBV6-6 with TRBJ1-1; a possible D gene is TRBD1 (5 bases). Germline CDR1 reads MNHNY; CDR2 reads SVGAGI (reference sequence). Trimming removed 2 bases at V and 3 bases at J, with 7 bases between. This CDR3 has 13 residues. For the CDR3, the DNA is TGTGCCAGCAGTTACCTCAGGGACACTGAAGCTTTCTTT. Residues: CASSYLRDTEAFF.

The chain couples TRBV11-2 to TRBJ1-2; D possibly corresponds to TRBD1 (6 bases). Per germline, CDR1 SGHAT and CDR2 FQNNGV. Between the trimmed V and J ends, which lost 5 bases and 3 bases, there was a span of 13 bases. This CDR3 has 14 amino acids. CDR3 bases: TGTGCCAGCAGCCTTCCGGGGGCCCACTATGGCTACACCTTC. Translating it yields CASSLPGAHYGYTF.

The chain uses TRBV27 and TRBJ1-5; possibly TRBD1 for D (6 bases). The CDR3 covers 15 residues. Germline V lookup: CDR1 MNHEY, CDR2 SMNVEV (reference sequence). V was cut by 1 base and J by 1 base, with 8 bases left in between. CDR3 residues: CASSLYRASNQPQHF. CDR3 sequence (DNA): TGTGCCAGCAGTTTATACAGGGCGAGCAATCAGCCCCAGCATTTT.

The chain has TRBV4-2 and TRBJ2-2; 11 nucleotides agree with TRBD2. Germline trimming cut 4 bases from V and 6 bases from J; bases unmatched to any gene: 13. CDR1 is LGHNA, CDR2 YNFKEQ, per germline. The length of the CDR3 is 18 residues. The CDR3 loop reads CASSRLGLAGGSPGELFF. The CDR3 bases are TGTGCCAGCAGCCGCCTGGGCCTAGCGGGGGGCTCCCCCGGGGAGCTGTTTTTT.

This rearrangement joins TRBV2 to TRBJ2-1; 7 bases are a match to TRBD1. The length of the CDR3 is 14 residues. V dropped 6 bases and J dropped 5; count of bases not matched to a gene: 7. The germline V gene has CDR1 SNHLY and CDR2 FYNNEI. CDR3 sequence reads: CASSLQGIHNEQFF. The CDR3 DNA follows: TGTGCCAGCAGCCTACAGGGGATTCACAATGAGCAGTTCTTC.

This clone turned up a few times. This chain joins TRBV14 and TRBJ1-2, with D possibly being TRBD1 (5 bases). The V end lost 2 bases, the J end lost 5 bases, and 12 bases lay between the germline ends. CDR1 and CDR2 from the germline V gene are SGHDN and FVKESK. The CDR3 runs 14 residues. CDR3 in amino acids: CASSQLGAGYGYTF. DNA of the CDR3: TGTGCCAGCAGCCAACTAGGGGCCGGGTATGGCTACACCTTC.

This clone has only one observation. The chain combines TRBV27 with TRBJ1-1, with 7 nucleotides matching TRBD1. V lost 4 bases and J lost 4; bases outside the gene matches: 6. The CDR3 loop spans 14 amino acids. Germline V gene sequence: CDR1 MNHEY, CDR2 SMNVEV (reference sequence). The CDR3 DNA is TGTGCCAGCAGTTCTAAGGGGGCGAGCACTGAAGCTTTCTTT. It codes for CASSSKGASTEAFF.

This clone showed up just a few times. The J gene is TRBJ1-5, the V gene TRBV4-1, with D possibly matching TRBD1 (6 bases). The V end was cut by 4 bases, the J end by 3 bases, with 13 bases between. The germline CDR1 and CDR2 sequences are MGHRA and YSYEKL. This CDR3 spans 15 amino acids. The DNA for the CDR3 is TGCGCCAGCAGCCGGGAGGGGGGAATCAATCAGCCCCAGCATTTT. It encodes CASSREGGINQPQHF.

This chain uses TRBV5-1 with TRBJ1-1, with 7 positions matching TRBD1. There are 14 residues in the CDR3. Per the germline V gene, CDR1 is SGHRS and CDR2 is YFSETQ. V shed 4 bases and J 2 bases; nucleotides not matched to a gene: 5. The CDR3 nucleotides are TGCGCCAGCAGCGCCGGGACAGCAAACACTGAAGCTTTCTTT. Amino acids: CASSAGTANTEAFF.

V gene TRBV19 combines with J gene TRBJ2-6; possibly TRBD2 for D (7 bases). CDR3 length: 16 amino acids. The germline V gene encodes CDR1 LNHDA and CDR2 SQIVND (reference sequence). V lost 2 bases and J 4 bases, leaving 12 bases between the germline ends. CDR3 coding DNA: TGTGCCAGTAGTATAAGGGGGGGTACCGGGGCCAACGTCCTGACTTTC. Its protein is CASSIRGGTGANVLTF.

This chain links TRBV5-6 with TRBJ1-1; D is unresolved. Trimming pared 3 bases from V and 1 base from J, leaving 4 bases between. This CDR3 contains 12 residues. Per germline, CDR1 SGHDT and CDR2 YYEEEE. The CDR3 sequence: CASSYRNTEAFF. In DNA, the CDR3 is TGTGCCAGCAGCTACCGGAACACTGAAGCTTTCTTT.